This T cell receptor beta chain was identified in a study of blood T cell repertoires in COVID-19. TCRdb keeps only in-frame clones here, not all; method: immunoSEQ multiplex PCR. The repertoire holds a few hundred thousand clones, with 85% to 90% as singletons. As for this clone: Other DNA sequences in this specimen translate into the identical CDR3.

This CDR3 region has 14 residues. Germline V gene data show CDR1 as SGDLS and CDR2 as YYNGEE. The ends lost 3 bases at V and 2 bases at J; junction bases unmatched: 4. The participants were between roughly 18 and 90 years old and came from some 25 US areas. Participant-reported clinical history was the basis for cohort assignment. Two consecutive negative NP/OP PCR tests, clearance, or resolved symptoms defined Cohort 3 recovery. The rearrangement uses TRBV9 and TRBJ1-2; 7 bases align to TRBD1. The clonotype comes from a woman aged 45 to 65 who had recovered from COVID-19. The source material was PBMCs or T cells enriched from blood (not recorded which). The CDR3 region is CASSGGTANYGYTF. For the CDR3, the DNA is TGTGCCAGCAGCGGCGGGACAGCCAACTATGGCTACACCTTC.